A selection of T cell receptor beta chains follows, all from one sample in a study of regulatory T cells in long-lasting Graves disease. TCRdb fed the multiplex PCR reads into MiXCR, producing one record per CDR3 protein. The repertoire holds approximately 400,000 distinct CDR3 sequences, roughly 25% seen once, with around a quarter in the top ten. The source was peripheral blood mononuclear cells (PBMCs), collected when the disease was refractory, from a patient treated with antithyroid drugs. The origin of the receptors is a woman aged 40 to 50 with Graves disease. Each CDR3 is given with its conserved first and last residue. Each record gives: J gene, V gene, clone size, D gene, CDR3 DNA, CDR3 protein. A D gene is named only where the DNA matches it firmly. Rows may omit the clone size; those that give it use once, few, many or a size class.

>TRBJ2-2|TRBV6-1|many|-
TGTGCCAGCAGGTTTAGCGGGAACACCGGGGAGCTGTTTTTT
CASRFSGNTGELFF
>TRBJ2-2|TRBV10-3|-|-
TGTGCCATCAGTGACCCTACCGGGGAGCTGTTTTTT
CAISDPTGELFF
>TRBJ1-1|TRBV7-2|few|-
TGTGCCAGCAGCCCCCAGTCCTACACTGAAGCTTTCTTT
CASSPQSYTEAFF
>TRBJ2-7|TRBV13|few|TRBD1
TGTGCCAGCAGCCCTAGGGGACAGGGGTTTTACGAGCAGTACTTC
CASSPRGQGFYEQYF
>TRBJ1-5|TRBV5-1|-|-
TGCGCCAGCAGCTTGGTTTCCGGGGATAGCAATCAGCCCCAGCATTTT
CASSLVSGDSNQPQHF
>TRBJ1-1|TRBV10-3|-|-
TGTGCCATCAGTGGGGGGATTATGAACACTGAAGCTTTCTTT
CAISGGIMNTEAFF
>TRBJ1-5|TRBV12-3/TRBV12-4|many|TRBD1
TGTGCCAGCAGTTTAGAGTTCGGACAGGGGGTCAATCAGCCCCAGCATTTT
CASSLEFGQGVNQPQHF
>TRBJ2-5|TRBV6-2/TRBV6-3|many|TRBD2
TGTGCCAGCAGTTTCAGACTAGCGGGAGGTTGGTTGGAAGAGACCCAGTACTTC
CASSFRLAGGWLEETQYF
>TRBJ2-7|TRBV10-3|few|-
TGTGCCATCAGTGAGTCCGTGCGGGGATACGAGCAGTACTTC
CAISESVRGYEQYF
>TRBJ2-7|TRBV15|many|-
TGTGCCACCAGCAGAGATTTCACCCAGCAGTACTTC
CATSRDFTQQYF
>TRBJ2-2|TRBV27|few|-
TGTGCCAGCAGGCAATTTAGTAGCACCGGGGAGCTGTTTTTT
CASRQFSSTGELFF
>TRBJ1-2|TRBV28|many|TRBD1
TGTGCCAGCAGTTTCCGGGGACAGAACTATGGCTACACCTTC
CASSFRGQNYGYTF
>TRBJ1-5|TRBV28|many|-
TGTGCCAGCAGTTTAGATCGACAGCTATATCAGCCCCAGCATTTT
CASSLDRQLYQPQHF
>TRBJ2-7|TRBV28|many|TRBD2
TGTGCCACCCTTTCGGGGCTAGCGGAAACTCTTAGCTCCTACGAGCAGTACTTC
CATLSGLAETLSSYEQYF
>TRBJ2-7|TRBV5-6|-|-
TGTGCCAGCACCCCGGTCGGGGGTTCTAACTACGAGCAGTACTTC
CASTPVGGSNYEQYF
>TRBJ1-2|TRBV28|many|TRBD1
TGTGCCAGCAGTTCTCAGACAGGGGTCTATGGCTACACCTTC
CASSSQTGVYGYTF
>TRBJ1-1|TRBV7-8|many|TRBD1
TGTGCCAGCAGCTTATGGCAGGGGGCTTTAGACACTGAAGCTTTCTTT
CASSLWQGALDTEAFF
>TRBJ2-3|TRBV6-1|-|-
TGTGCCAGCACGGACCTCCCCGATACGCAGTATTTT
CASTDLPDTQYF
>TRBJ1-1|TRBV28|many|TRBD1
TGTGCCAGCACCTCGCCAGGGGGCCAGGGCACTGAAGCTTTCTTT
CASTSPGGQGTEAFF
>TRBJ1-2|TRBV12-3/TRBV12-4|many|TRBD1
TGTGCCAGCAGCCAATCCGGGACAGGGAGCGGTGGCTACACCTTC
CASSQSGTGSGGYTF
>TRBJ2-7|TRBV2|many|TRBD2
TGTGCCAGCAGCCCAAGCGGGAGAGGCTACGAGCAGTACTTC
CASSPSGRGYEQYF
>TRBJ2-5|TRBV3-1|-|TRBD2
TGTGCCAGCAGCCAGGAAGCGGGAGTAAGCGCAGAGACCCAGTACTTC
CASSQEAGVSAETQYF
>TRBJ1-1|TRBV20-1|many|TRBD1
TGCAGTGCTAGAGATGAGTACGAGACAGGGGATGAAGCTTTCTTT
CSARDEYETGDEAFF
>TRBJ2-7|TRBV28|many|TRBD1
TGTGCCAGCAGTAAGGATTGGGACAGTAATTACGAGCAGTACTTC
CASSKDWDSNYEQYF
>TRBJ2-1|TRBV28|-|TRBD2
TGTGCCAGCAGAGATACCTCTAGCGGAGGTCCCTACAATGAGCAGTTCTTC
CASRDTSSGGPYNEQFF
>TRBJ2-7|TRBV11-2|many|-
TGTGCCAGCACCCTAAGGTGGGACTGGTTCTACGAGCAGTACTTC
CASTLRWDWFYEQYF
>TRBJ2-1|TRBV2|-|-
TGTGCCAACGAAAAGATAGGTGGGAATGAGCAGTTCTTC
CANEKIGGNEQFF
>TRBJ1-2|TRBV5-1|-|TRBD1
TGCGCCAGCAGCTTGGCGGGGACAGTCGGCTACACCTTC
CASSLAGTVGYTF
>TRBJ1-1|TRBV3-1|few|-
TGTGCCAGCAGCGAGGTCAGGGGTGGGAACACTGAAGCTTTCTTT
CASSEVRGGNTEAFF
>TRBJ1-1|TRBV6-1|once|TRBD1
TGTGCCAGCAGTCCCAGGACAGGGAGGGGAGCTTTCTTT
CASSPRTGRGAFF
>TRBJ2-2|TRBV5-1|-|-
TGCGCCAGCAGCTTGGGAGGGGTGACCGGGGAGCTGGTTTTT
CASSLGGVTGELVF
>TRBJ2-7|TRBV5-1|-|-
TGCGCCAGCAGCCGCCCAGGGCCTCAAGAATGGGGGACCGTCTACGAGCAGTACTTC
CASSRPGPQEWGTVYEQYF
>TRBJ2-5|TRBV10-3|few|-
TGTGCCATCAGTGAGTCGTACGGTGAAGAGACCCAGTACTTC
CAISESYGEETQYF
>TRBJ2-7|TRBV29-1|many|-
TGCAGCGTTGAAGGAAGTTACGAGCAGTACTTC
CSVEGSYEQYF
>TRBJ2-1|TRBV7-3|-|TRBD2
TGTGCCAGCAGCCCCTGGGCTAGCGGGAGAGATGAGCAGTTCTTC
CASSPWASGRDEQFF
>TRBJ2-7|TRBV25-1|-|-
TGTGCCAGCAGTGAACCGGGGACCTACGAGCAGTACTTC
CASSEPGTYEQYF
>TRBJ1-1|TRBV15|many|-
TGTGCCACCAGCAGAGAACAGTACACTGAAGCTTTCTTT
CATSREQYTEAFF
>TRBJ1-4|TRBV14|few|-
TGTGCCAGCAGCCCGACGGGGGCCTATGAAAAACTGTTTTTT
CASSPTGAYEKLFF
>TRBJ1-5|TRBV6-2/TRBV6-3|-|-
TGTGCCATCAGTGAACAGCTCGGACACCAAAGGAATCAGCCCCAGCATTTT
CAISEQLGHQRNQPQHF